The 23 T cell receptor beta chains listed next were all sequenced from one sample in a study of cytomegalovirus exposure and HLA in healthy donors. PCR used 60 Vbeta primers and 13 Jbeta primers. Only in-frame clones appear in the TCRdb table, and some are missing; sequencing was by immunoSEQ multiplex PCR. The sample table sets out 45,000 to 60,000 clones. Source material: PBMCs. Every receptor here comes from a male donor in good health and CMV-seronegative.

This chain links TRBV18 with TRBJ2-3, with 12 nucleotides matching TRBD2. J gave up 1 base and V 2 bases, and 13 bases lay outside the gene matches. CDR1 and CDR2 (germline): KGHSH, LQKENI. CDR3 length equals 20 residues. The CDR3 loop is CASSPIGTSGWIEGTDTQYF. Written as DNA, the CDR3 is TGTGCCAGCTCACCAATCGGGACTAGCGGGTGGATTGAAGGCACAGATACGCAGTATTTT.

The chain has TRBV7-8 and TRBJ1-2; 9 positions match TRBD1. The CDR3 sequence is 15 residues long. V was clipped by 1 base and J by 6 bases; unmatched bases: 6. The germline gives CDR1 SGHVS, CDR2 FQNEAQ. DNA for the CDR3: TGTGCCAGCAGCTTAGGGGACAGGGTGGTAAATGGCTACACCTTC. Residues: CASSLGDRVVNGYTF. Combining the CDR3 with reference TRBV7-8 and TRBJ1-2 gives the whole variable domain GAGVSQSPRYKVAKRGQDVALRCDPISGHVSLFWYQQALGQGPEFLTYFQNEAQLDKSGLPSDRFFAERPEGSVSTLKIQRTQQEDSAVYLCASSLGDRVVNGYTFGSGTRLTVV.

The chain uses TRBV19 and TRBJ2-3; D is undetermined. CDR3 size: 14 residues. With 5 bases removed from V and 6 bases from J, the gap between germline ends came to 15 bases. Germline V gives CDR1 LNHDA, CDR2 SQIVND (reference sequence). The CDR3 DNA reads TGTGCCAGTAGTCGGGTAGGCGAGGCGGATACGCAGTATTTT. It encodes CASSRVGEADTQYF.

CDR3: CAGQTGQGAYEQYF. As DNA, the CDR3 is TGTGCCGGCCAAACGGGACAGGGGGCGTACGAGCAGTACTTC. The V gene is TRBV6-5, the J gene TRBJ2-7, with 12 positions matching TRBD1. V lost 11 bases, J lost 4 bases, and 9 bases stayed unmatched. From germline, CDR1 is MNHEY and CDR2 SVGAGI. This CDR3 has 14 residues.

The gene calls are TRBV27 and TRBJ2-1; TRBD2 aligns across 12 bases. CDR1 is MNHEY and CDR2 is SMNVEV in the germline V gene (reference sequence). The length of the CDR3 is 13 residues. With V trimmed by 5 bases and J by 15 bases, 8 bases remained unmatched. DNA for the CDR3: TGTGCCAGCAGTGCGGGCGCTAGCGGGAGGGGGTTCTTC. Its protein is CASSAGASGRGFF.

J is TRBJ2-1 and V is TRBV6-4; 7 positions match TRBD1. After removal of 4 bases from V and 6 bases from J, the junction contained 9 bases not matched to a gene. Germline CDR1 and CDR2: MRHNA and SNTAGT. The CDR3 length is 15 residues. The CDR3 DNA is TGTGCCAGCAGTGCTCGAGGGGGCGAGGCCAATGAGCAGTTCTTC. Amino acids: CASSARGGEANEQFF.

The J gene is TRBJ2-7, the V gene TRBV27; possible D gene TRBD1, 5 bases. V lost 5 bases to trimming and J lost 5 bases, with 13 bases between them. Germline V gene sequence: CDR1 MNHEY, CDR2 SMNVEV (reference sequence). This CDR3 comprises 13 residues. The CDR3 region is CASSAQGANEQYF. CDR3 DNA: TGTGCCAGCAGTGCTCAAGGGGCGAACGAGCAGTACTTC.

This sequence joins TRBV5-1 and TRBJ2-2; D may be TRBD1 (5 bases). This CDR3 has 15 residues. Germline CDR1 and CDR2: SGHRS and YFSETQ. The V gene lost 4 bases and the J gene lost 0 bases, with 10 bases spanning the gap. CDR3 sequence: CASSPMGPNTGELFF. The CDR3 region has the DNA TGCGCCAGCAGCCCTATGGGGCCGAACACCGGGGAGCTGTTTTTT.

The chain has TRBV19 and TRBJ2-3; 7 bases map to TRBD2. The CDR3 sequence is 15 residues long. J lost 4 bases, V lost 5 bases, and 9 bases had no gene match. CDR1 LNHDA and CDR2 SQIVND come from the germline V gene (reference sequence). The CDR3 DNA reads TGTGCCAGTAGTTCAGGACTAGTCCTAGCAGATACGCAGTATTTT. Its protein product is CASSSGLVLADTQYF.

On this clone itself: One junction end does not reproduce the germline sequence, and a read error may be involved. Here the CDR3 reads CASSPKGVFTDKQYF. The CDR3 nucleotides are TGTGCCAGCTCACCTAAAGGGGTCTTCACAGATAAGCAGTATTTT. The genes are TRBV18 and TRBJ2-3; a weak D match, TRBD1 (5 bases). Germline CDR1 and CDR2: KGHSH and LQKENI. The CDR3 contains 15 residues.

The rearrangement uses TRBV9 and TRBJ2-2; the D gene is possibly TRBD2 (5 bases). CDR3 size: 14 residues. CDR1 and CDR2 (germline): SGDLS, YYNGEE. The V end lost 3 bases, the J end lost 6 bases, and 12 bases lay between the germline ends. The DNA of the CDR3 is TGTGCCAGCAGCGGGACCGGGGTTCCCGGGGAGCTGTTTTTT. Protein: CASSGTGVPGELFF. The variable domain in full, with the rest retrieved from reference TRBV9 and TRBJ2-2, is DSGVTQTPKHLITATGQRVTLRCSPRSGDLSVYWYQQSLDQGLQFLIQYYNGEERAKGNILERFSAQQFPDLHSELNLSSLELGDSALYFCASSGTGVPGELFFGEGSRLTVL.

V usage is TRBV6-6 and J usage is TRBJ2-5; 12 nucleotides match TRBD1. V lost 0 bases, J lost 13 bases, and 9 bases stayed unmatched. The CDR3 runs to 15 residues. The germline gives CDR1 MNHNY, CDR2 SVGAGI (reference sequence). In nucleotides, the CDR3 is TGTGCCAGCAGTTACTCCACAGGGACAGGGGGCTCGTCGTACTTC. The encoded protein is CASSYSTGTGGSSYF.

With regard to this clone: The same CDR3 is also encoded by other DNA sequences in this sample. The chain joins TRBV19 to TRBJ2-2; weak D call: TRBD2 (5 bases). The CDR3 has 14 residues. Between the trimmed V and J ends, which lost 10 bases and 2 bases, there was a span of 14 bases. Germline values: CDR1 LNHDA, CDR2 SQIVND (reference sequence). The CDR3: CATTGISNTGELFF. CDR3 bases: TGTGCCACGACCGGGATAAGCAACACCGGGGAGCTGTTTTTT.

The chain joins TRBV5-1 to TRBJ2-2; D gene unclear. This CDR3 is 17 amino acids long. Trimming pared 7 bases from V and 4 bases from J, leaving 23 bases between. The germline gives CDR1 SGHRS, CDR2 YFSETQ. CDR3 amino acids: CASRGDTEMALTGELFF. The CDR3 DNA is TGCGCCAGCCGAGGTGATACGGAGATGGCCCTCACCGGGGAGCTGTTTTTT. Based on the CDR3 plus reference TRBV5-1 and TRBJ2-2, the full variable domain is KAGVTQTPRYLIKTRGQQVTLSCSPISGHRSVSWYQQTPGQGLQFLFEYFSETQRNKGNFPGRFSGRQFSNSRSEMNVSTLELGDSALYLCASRGDTEMALTGELFFGEGSRLTVL.

This chain joins TRBV30 and TRBJ2-5; 12 nucleotides align to TRBD2. The germline gives CDR1 GTSNPN, CDR2 SVGIG (reference sequence). V lost 1 base and J lost 2; bases outside the gene matches: 2. The length of the CDR3 is 15 residues. CDR3 sequence (DNA): TGTGCCTGGAGTGCGGGACTAGCGGGTCAAGAGACCCAGTACTTC. Protein product: CAWSAGLAGQETQYF.

The J gene is TRBJ2-7, the V gene TRBV27, with TRBD1 matching over 7 bases. The junction had 8 bases not matched to a gene; V was cut back by 3 bases and J by 0 bases. Germline V gene sequence: CDR1 MNHEY, CDR2 SMNVEV (reference sequence). The CDR3 totals 16 residues. The CDR3 loop is CASSLRGGSSSYEQYF. For the CDR3, the DNA is TGTGCCAGCAGTTTGAGAGGGGGCTCGAGCTCCTACGAGCAGTACTTC.

The chain carries TRBV5-1 and TRBJ2-7; 8 bases agree with TRBD2. The V segment lost 4 bases and the J segment 2 bases; nucleotides outside the gene matches: 8. This CDR3 spans 15 amino acids. Germline V gene data show CDR1 as SGHRS and CDR2 as YFSETQ. CDR3 protein: CASSLSGGPAYEQYF. DNA for the CDR3: TGCGCCAGCAGCCTGTCGGGGGGGCCGGCCTACGAGCAGTACTTC.

This chain connects TRBV7-6 to TRBJ1-4; D is ambiguous. The CDR3 spans 16 residues. The V and J ends lost 5 bases and 0 bases respectively, with 13 bases between them. Germline CDR1 SGHVS, CDR2 FNYEAQ. The DNA of the CDR3 is TGTGCCAGCAGCCTCTTGACATTTGCAACTAATGAAAAACTGTTTTTT. Translation: CASSLLTFATNEKLFF.

The CDR3 is CASSLEIGLAAYNEQFF. CDR3 DNA: TGTGCCAGCAGCCTTGAAATAGGACTAGCGGCCTACAATGAGCAGTTCTTC. The chain employs TRBV7-2 and TRBJ2-1; the match to TRBD2 covers 10 bases. The germline CDR1 and CDR2 sequences are SGHTA and FQGNSA. The V and J ends lost 5 bases and 2 bases, in that order; junction bases with no gene match: 9. The CDR3 is 17 amino acids.

V usage is TRBV5-4 and J usage is TRBJ2-3, with 7 nucleotides matching TRBD2. Losses at the gene ends were 3 bases for V and 2 bases for J; bases not matched to a gene: 12. The V gene's germline CDR1 is SGHNT and CDR2 YYREEE (reference sequence). The CDR3 is 17 amino acids. The CDR3 loop reads CASSSPERGVHTDTQYF. DNA of the CDR3: TGTGCCAGCAGCTCCCCGGAGCGGGGCGTACACACAGATACGCAGTATTTT.

The rearrangement uses TRBV11-2 and TRBJ2-1; 7 positions agree with TRBD1. The CDR3 covers 15 residues. Germline V gives CDR1 SGHAT, CDR2 FQNNGV. The V segment lost 1 base and the J segment 2 bases; nucleotides outside the gene matches: 2. This CDR3 is CASSLGGQAYNEQFF. The CDR3 DNA reads as TGTGCCAGCAGCTTAGGAGGACAGGCCTACAATGAGCAGTTCTTC.

The chain employs TRBV9 and TRBJ1-2; D possibly corresponds to TRBD1 (5 bases). V was clipped by 0 bases and J by 3 bases, with 9 bases between them. This CDR3 is built from 14 residues. Germline lookup yields CDR1 SGDLS and CDR2 YYNGEE. The CDR3 DNA sequence: TGTGCCAGCAGCGTAGTCCAAGGGGACTATGGCTACACCTTC. Amino acid sequence: CASSVVQGDYGYTF.

The chain joins TRBV7-2 to TRBJ2-3, with 9 bases aligning to TRBD2. This CDR3 contains 16 residues. CDR1 SGHTA and CDR2 FQGNSA come from the germline V gene. The trim removed 4 bases at V and 5 bases at J, leaving 10 bases unmatched. The CDR3 spells CASSSIAGALIDTQYF. CDR3 nucleotide sequence: TGTGCCAGCAGCTCAATAGCGGGGGCTTTAATAGATACGCAGTATTTT.